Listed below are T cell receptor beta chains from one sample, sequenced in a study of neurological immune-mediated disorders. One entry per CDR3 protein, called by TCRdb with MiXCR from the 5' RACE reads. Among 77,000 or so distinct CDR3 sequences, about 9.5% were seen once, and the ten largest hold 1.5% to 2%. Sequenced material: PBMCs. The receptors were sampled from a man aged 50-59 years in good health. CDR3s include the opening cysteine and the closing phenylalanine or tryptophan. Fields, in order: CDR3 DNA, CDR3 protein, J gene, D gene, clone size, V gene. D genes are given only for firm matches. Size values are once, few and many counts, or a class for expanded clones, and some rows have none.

CDR3 DNA: TGCAGTGCTGATTATTTGAACACTGAAGCTTTCTTT
CDR3 protein: CSADYLNTEAFF
J gene: TRBJ1-1
D gene: -
clone size: many
V gene: TRBV20-1

CDR3 DNA: TGTGCCAGCATTCAGGGGGCGGCCAATCAGCCCCAGCATTTT
CDR3 protein: CASIQGAANQPQHF
J gene: TRBJ1-5
D gene: TRBD1
clone size: many
V gene: TRBV28

CDR3 DNA: TGTGCCAGCTCACAGGCCCAGGAGCACACTGAAGCTTTCTTT
CDR3 protein: CASSQAQEHTEAFF
J gene: TRBJ1-1
D gene: -
clone size: -
V gene: TRBV18

CDR3 DNA: TGCAGTGCTAGAGGGCAGGGGAATCAGCCCCAGCATTTT
CDR3 protein: CSARGQGNQPQHF
J gene: TRBJ1-5
D gene: -
clone size: many
V gene: TRBV20-1

CDR3 DNA: TGTGCCAGCACCCCTCGGATAGGGCAAGAGACCCAGTACTTC
CDR3 protein: CASTPRIGQETQYF
J gene: TRBJ2-5
D gene: -
clone size: many
V gene: TRBV5-8

CDR3 DNA: TGTGCCATCAGTGGTTCGGGGCGGGAGGGAGCCAAAAACATTCAGTACTTC
CDR3 protein: CAISGSGREGAKNIQYF
J gene: TRBJ2-4
D gene: TRBD2
clone size: many
V gene: TRBV10-3

CDR3 DNA: TGCAGCGTTAATAGCGGGGGGGGTCGGGCCTACAATGAGCAGTTCTTC
CDR3 protein: CSVNSGGGRAYNEQFF
J gene: TRBJ2-1
D gene: TRBD2
clone size: many
V gene: TRBV29-1

CDR3 DNA: TGTGCCAGCAGTCCTAAGGGACAGGGTGATGAAAAACTGTTTTTT
CDR3 protein: CASSPKGQGDEKLFF
J gene: TRBJ1-4
D gene: TRBD1
clone size: many
V gene: TRBV7-9

CDR3 DNA: TGTGCCAGCAGCTTTGCTGACAGTTTCAATCAGCCCCAGCATTTT
CDR3 protein: CASSFADSFNQPQHF
J gene: TRBJ1-5
D gene: -
clone size: many
V gene: TRBV7-9

CDR3 DNA: TGTGCCAGCAGCCCCCGACTAGCGGGGGGCCAAGAGACCCAGTACTTC
CDR3 protein: CASSPRLAGGQETQYF
J gene: TRBJ2-5
D gene: TRBD2
clone size: many
V gene: TRBV9

CDR3 DNA: TGCGCCAGCCAACTGGACGGGGGTATGGCCGGGGAGCTGTTTTTT
CDR3 protein: CASQLDGGMAGELFF
J gene: TRBJ2-2
D gene: -
clone size: many
V gene: TRBV5-1

CDR3 DNA: TGCAGTGCTGGAGACCCAAGTTTTGGGGGGCAAACCTACGAGCAGTACTTC
CDR3 protein: CSAGDPSFGGQTYEQYF
J gene: TRBJ2-7
D gene: -
clone size: many
V gene: TRBV20-1

CDR3 DNA: TGTGCCAGCAGTTACAGGGAAGGGACTGAAGCTTTCTTT
CDR3 protein: CASSYREGTEAFF
J gene: TRBJ1-1
D gene: -
clone size: many
V gene: TRBV27

CDR3 DNA: TGTGCCAGCAGCGCACTAGCGGGAGGGCCCCATGAGCAGTTCTTC
CDR3 protein: CASSALAGGPHEQFF
J gene: TRBJ2-1
D gene: TRBD2
clone size: many
V gene: TRBV9

CDR3 DNA: TGCAGTGCTAGTCGCGTTGGTGGCAGGAGCTACACTGAAGCTTTCTTT
CDR3 protein: CSASRVGGRSYTEAFF
J gene: TRBJ1-1
D gene: -
clone size: many
V gene: TRBV20-1

CDR3 DNA: TGTGCCAGCAGCTCAGGGATAGGGTCGGTAGGGCAGCCCCAGCATTTT
CDR3 protein: CASSSGIGSVGQPQHF
J gene: TRBJ1-5
D gene: -
clone size: many
V gene: TRBV5-5

CDR3 DNA: TGTGCCAGCAGTTTCGGGGGTTTTGACACCGGGGAGCTGTTTTTT
CDR3 protein: CASSFGGFDTGELFF
J gene: TRBJ2-2
D gene: -
clone size: many
V gene: TRBV27

CDR3 DNA: TGTGCCAGCAGTGACAGGGGGAGAGAGACCCAGTACTTC
CDR3 protein: CASSDRGRETQYF
J gene: TRBJ2-5
D gene: TRBD1
clone size: -
V gene: TRBV27

CDR3 DNA: TGTGCCAGCAGAGTGACTAGCGGGAGCTCCTACAATGAGCAGTTCTTC
CDR3 protein: CASRVTSGSSYNEQFF
J gene: TRBJ2-1
D gene: TRBD2
clone size: many
V gene: TRBV7-3

CDR3 DNA: TGTGCCAGCAGGAATAGCGGGAGGGCCGACTACGAGCAGTACTTC
CDR3 protein: CASRNSGRADYEQYF
J gene: TRBJ2-7
D gene: TRBD2
clone size: many
V gene: TRBV27

CDR3 DNA: TGCAGTGCTAGAAATAACCGGGACCGCACAGATACGCAGTATTTT
CDR3 protein: CSARNNRDRTDTQYF
J gene: TRBJ2-3
D gene: -
clone size: many
V gene: TRBV20-1

CDR3 DNA: TGTGCCAGCAGCCGAACCCGTGGCAGGGCGAATCAGCCCCAGCATTTT
CDR3 protein: CASSRTRGRANQPQHF
J gene: TRBJ1-5
D gene: -
clone size: many
V gene: TRBV28

CDR3 DNA: TGCAGTGCTACTGCGGGAGTGGAGAATGAGCAGTTCTTC
CDR3 protein: CSATAGVENEQFF
J gene: TRBJ2-1
D gene: TRBD2
clone size: many
V gene: TRBV20-1

CDR3 DNA: TGCAGTGCGGGGGACAGCCCTAGCACAGATACGCAGTATTTT
CDR3 protein: CSAGDSPSTDTQYF
J gene: TRBJ2-3
D gene: TRBD1
clone size: many
V gene: TRBV20-1

CDR3 DNA: TGCGCCAGCAGCTTGAGGGTCGGCAACAGACCCAGCACAGATACGCAGTATTTT
CDR3 protein: CASSLRVGNRPSTDTQYF
J gene: TRBJ2-3
D gene: -
clone size: many
V gene: TRBV5-1

CDR3 DNA: TGCGCCAGCAACACGGGACTAGCGAACACCGGGGAGCTGTTTTTT
CDR3 protein: CASNTGLANTGELFF
J gene: TRBJ2-2
D gene: TRBD2
clone size: many
V gene: TRBV5-1

CDR3 DNA: TGCGCCAGCAGCTTGGCCGTTACAGGGAGCGAAAAACTGTTTTTT
CDR3 protein: CASSLAVTGSEKLFF
J gene: TRBJ1-4
D gene: -
clone size: many
V gene: TRBV5-1

CDR3 DNA: TGTGCCAGCAGCCGGGGACAGGCCGTAGTAGGCTACACCTTC
CDR3 protein: CASSRGQAVVGYTF
J gene: TRBJ1-2
D gene: TRBD1
clone size: many
V gene: TRBV5-4

CDR3 DNA: TGCAGTCCCTTAGGCTACACCTTC
CDR3 protein: CSPLGYTF
J gene: TRBJ1-2
D gene: -
clone size: -
V gene: TRBV20-1